These 7 T cell receptor beta chains originate from one sample sequenced in a study of shared clonotypes between healthy human individuals. Naive CD8 cells comprised CD45RO-negative, CCR7-positively selected cells, excluding terminally differentiated effector memory CD45RA+ cells. The assay was immunoSEQ multiplex PCR, and TCRdb's table has in-frame clones only and misses some. Found here are around 2,100,000 clones, approximately 94% of them singletons; the top ten hold under 1.5%. The specimen was naive CD8+ T cells sorted from blood. These receptors all come from a man between 18 and 29 years old in good health.

The chain has TRBV28 and TRBJ1-5; possible D gene TRBD1, 5 bases. Trimming cost V 2 bases and J 5 bases, with 16 bases left between them. CDR1 is MDHEN, CDR2 SYDVKM, per germline. The CDR3 loop spans 16 amino acids. CDR3 coding DNA: TGTGCCAGCAGTTTACGCCGGGACCTATGGTATCAGCCCCAGCATTTT. This gives the protein CASSLRRDLWYQPQHF.

Comment on this clone: This specimen includes other DNA sequences encoding the same CDR3. The chain employs TRBV7-9 and TRBJ2-1; D gene uncertain. Germline V CDR1 and CDR2: SEHNR, FQNEAQ (reference sequence). V dropped 1 base and J dropped 8 bases, with 6 bases sitting between them. This CDR3 has 12 amino acids. In DNA, the CDR3 is TGTGCCAGCAGCTTAGTTTTGGATGAGCAGTTCTTC. Its translation is CASSLVLDEQFF. The full variable domain, with the rest looked up from reference TRBV7-9 and TRBJ2-1, is DTGVSQNPRHKITKRGQNVTFRCDPISEHNRLYWYRQTLGQGPEFLTYFQNEAQLEKSRLLSDRFSAERPKGSFSTLEIQRTEQGDSAMYLCASSLVLDEQFFGPGTRLTVL.

The genes are TRBV9 and TRBJ2-1, with D perhaps matching TRBD1 (6 bases). Germline loops: CDR1 SGDLS, CDR2 YYNGEE. The CDR3 length is 12 residues. Here the CDR3 reads CSSGTPSGEQFF. The CDR3 DNA reads as TGTTCTTCCGGGACACCTTCTGGTGAGCAGTTCTTC.

Details on this clone: A far more abundant clone sits one base away, making this likely a read error. The genes are TRBV10-2 and TRBJ2-1; D call uncertain. With 0 bases removed from V and 6 bases from J, the gap between germline ends came to 12 bases. CDR1 and CDR2 (germline): WSHSY, SAAADI. The CDR3 is 15 amino acids. CDR3 sequence (DNA): TGCGCCAGCAGTGAGTCTTCTACGATCTCCAATGAGCAGTTCTTC. As protein: CASSESSTISNEQFF.

This chain's CDR3 is CATPPRPGQGYGTQYF. The CDR3 nucleotides read TGTGCCACCCCCCCCCGACCGGGACAGGGGTACGGTACGCAGTATTTT. J is TRBJ2-3 and V is TRBV15, with TRBD1 matching over 10 bases. Trimming removed 8 bases from V and 8 bases from J; junction bases left unmatched: 16. The CDR3 totals 16 residues. CDR1 LNHNV and CDR2 YYDKDF come from the germline V gene (reference sequence).

This sequence joins TRBV30 and TRBJ2-1, with D maybe TRBD1 (6 bases). The CDR3 runs 12 residues. V dropped 0 bases and J dropped 8 bases, with 8 bases sitting between them. Germline V CDR1 and CDR2: GTSNPN, SVGIG (reference sequence). This chain's CDR3 is CAWSVEGDEQFF. Here the CDR3 DNA reads TGTGCCTGGAGTGTTGAGGGGGATGAGCAGTTCTTC.

The chain carries TRBV7-3 and TRBJ2-1, with TRBD2 matching over 12 bases. This CDR3 comprises 15 residues. Germline CDR1 is SGHTA and CDR2 is FQGTGA. J was trimmed by 6 bases and V by 3 bases; bases with no gene match: 3. Here the CDR3 DNA reads TGTGCCAGCAGCTTTGGACTAGCGGGGTCCAATGAGCAGTTCTTC. Translation gives CASSFGLAGSNEQFF. Full variable domain (outside the CDR3, taken from reference TRBV7-3 and TRBJ2-1): GAGVSQTPSNKVTEKGKYVELRCDPISGHTALYWYRQSLGQGPEFLIYFQGTGAADDSGLPNDRFFAVRPEGSVSTLKIQRTERGDSAVYLCASSFGLAGSNEQFFGPGTRLTVL.